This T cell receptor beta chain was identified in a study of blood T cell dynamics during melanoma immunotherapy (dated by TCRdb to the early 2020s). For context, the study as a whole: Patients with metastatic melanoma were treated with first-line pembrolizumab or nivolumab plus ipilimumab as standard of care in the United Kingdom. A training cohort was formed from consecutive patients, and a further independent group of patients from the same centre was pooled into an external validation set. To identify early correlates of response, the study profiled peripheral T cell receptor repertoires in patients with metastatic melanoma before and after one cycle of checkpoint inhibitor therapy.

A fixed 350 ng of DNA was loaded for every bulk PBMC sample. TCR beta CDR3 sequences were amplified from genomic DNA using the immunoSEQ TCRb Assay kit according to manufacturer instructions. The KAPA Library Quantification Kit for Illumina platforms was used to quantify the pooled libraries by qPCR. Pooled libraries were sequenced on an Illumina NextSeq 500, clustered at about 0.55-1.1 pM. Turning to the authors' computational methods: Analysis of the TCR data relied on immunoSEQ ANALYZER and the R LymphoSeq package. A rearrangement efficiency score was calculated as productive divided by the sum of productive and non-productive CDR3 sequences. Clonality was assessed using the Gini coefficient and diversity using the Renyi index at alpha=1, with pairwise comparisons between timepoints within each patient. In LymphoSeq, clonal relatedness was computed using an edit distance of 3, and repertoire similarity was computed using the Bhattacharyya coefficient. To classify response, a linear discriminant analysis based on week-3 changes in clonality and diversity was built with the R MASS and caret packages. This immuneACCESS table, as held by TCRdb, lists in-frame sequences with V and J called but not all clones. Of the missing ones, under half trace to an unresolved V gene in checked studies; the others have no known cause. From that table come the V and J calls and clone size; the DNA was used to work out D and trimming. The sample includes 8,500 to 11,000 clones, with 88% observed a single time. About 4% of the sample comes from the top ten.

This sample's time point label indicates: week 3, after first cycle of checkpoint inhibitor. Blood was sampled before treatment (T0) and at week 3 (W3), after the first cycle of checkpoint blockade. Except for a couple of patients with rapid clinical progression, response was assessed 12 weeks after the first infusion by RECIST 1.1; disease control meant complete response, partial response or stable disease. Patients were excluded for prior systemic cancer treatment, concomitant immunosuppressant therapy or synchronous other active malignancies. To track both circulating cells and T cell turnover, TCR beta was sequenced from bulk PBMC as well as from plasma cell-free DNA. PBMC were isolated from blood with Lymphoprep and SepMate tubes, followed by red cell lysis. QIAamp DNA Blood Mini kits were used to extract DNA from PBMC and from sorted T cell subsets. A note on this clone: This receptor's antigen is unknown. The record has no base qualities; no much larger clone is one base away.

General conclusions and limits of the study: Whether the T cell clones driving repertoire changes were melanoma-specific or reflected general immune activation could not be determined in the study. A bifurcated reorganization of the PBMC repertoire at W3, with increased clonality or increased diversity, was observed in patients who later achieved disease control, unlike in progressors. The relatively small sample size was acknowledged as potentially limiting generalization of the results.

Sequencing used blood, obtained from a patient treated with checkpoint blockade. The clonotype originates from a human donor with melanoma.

The bases read TGTGCCAGCAGCTTTCGGACAGTTGAAGCTTTCTTT. It specifies CASSFRTVEAFF. The chain joins TRBV7-9 to TRBJ1-1; the D gene is perhaps TRBD1, on 6 matching bases. The CDR3 sequence holds 12 residues, the cysteine and phenylalanine included. Only CDR3 DNA is held: 36 bases, read in frame from base 1. V lost 3 bases and J lost 7 bases; the stretch between them is 9 bases long. Looking up the germline V gene (reference sequence) yields CDR1 SEHNR and CDR2 FQNEAQ.